A selection of T cell receptor beta chains follows, all from one sample in a study of blood T cell repertoires in COVID-19. Sequenced by immunoSEQ multiplex PCR; TCRdb stores in-frame clones only, minus some. Of 65,000 to 90,000 clones listed, under 85% are singletons. Sequences were obtained from peripheral blood. The receptors originated from a woman of 80 years or more with acute or convalescent COVID-19. CDR3s include the opening cysteine and the closing phenylalanine or tryptophan.

CDR3	V	J
CASSSYVTSGRSYEQYF	TRBV7-9	TRBJ2-7
CASSPAGAASYEQYF	TRBV7-8	TRBJ2-7
CASSLGALRAGEGDTQYF	TRBV5-1	TRBJ2-3
CASSQGRGGRKFF	TRBV3-1/TRBV3-2	TRBJ2-1
CASSSQGAGADTQYF	TRBV5-5	TRBJ2-3
CASSSIMYNEQFF	TRBV5-6	TRBJ2-1
CASSLGQQGIEAFF	TRBV11-2	TRBJ1-1
CASSLDFALGSEQYF	TRBV7-2	TRBJ2-7
CASSLIAEPYEQYF	TRBV7-9	TRBJ2-7
CASSEGPATNEKLFF	TRBV19	TRBJ1-4
CASSPSLAGGYNEQFF	TRBV18	TRBJ2-1
CASSKNRDIYEQYF	TRBV18	TRBJ2-7
CASSQPRRGNTEAFF	TRBV4-2	TRBJ1-1
CATSRSGRYETQYF	TRBV10-1	TRBJ2-5
CASSLSVLGEAFF	TRBV7-2	TRBJ1-1
CASSPRQDYEQYF	TRBV18	TRBJ2-7
CASSLLTGGPDTQYF	TRBV5-1	TRBJ2-3
CASSIDPGFAGTYEQYF	TRBV19	TRBJ2-7
CASSFDRGHSGYTF	TRBV18	TRBJ1-2
CASSLVTRSTGELFF	TRBV5-1	TRBJ2-2
CASSSHRTSERIVSEQYF	TRBV6-2/TRBV6-3	TRBJ2-7
CASSPQLTGDSSGNTIYF	TRBV3-1/TRBV3-2	TRBJ1-3
CASSPLGTGGPVEQYF	TRBV18	TRBJ2-7
CASSSPAVGREQYF	TRBV7-8	TRBJ2-7
CSVTDRFYGYTF	TRBV29-1	TRBJ1-2
CASSYSGGETYGYTF	TRBV6-5	TRBJ1-2